Listed here are 13 T cell receptor beta chains from one sample, sequenced in a study of shared clonotypes between healthy human individuals. Naive-designated CD8 cells lacked CD45RO, were positively enriched for CCR7, and omitted terminally differentiated effector memory CD45RA+ cells. TCRdb's table, derived via immunoSEQ multiplex PCR, lists solely in-frame clones and lacks some. The repertoire has 2 million to 2.5 million clones, just under 95% of them found once; the top ten carry roughly 1.1%. The sequencing sample was made of naive CD8+ T cells sorted from blood. All receptors derive from a man between 18 and 35 years old in good health.

The chain uses TRBV14 and TRBJ1-1, with a possible D match to TRBD1 (6 bases). The CDR3 runs to 12 residues. The V end was cut by 2 bases, the J end by 11 bases, with 12 bases between. Per the germline V gene, CDR1 is SGHDN and CDR2 is FVKESK. DNA for the CDR3: TGTGCCAGCAGCCAATGGAAGGGGGAGGCTTTCTTT. As protein: CASSQWKGEAFF.

Comments on this clone: The same CDR3 is also encoded by other DNA sequences in this sample. The CDR3 DNA is TGTGCCAGCAGCGTTGGAGGGAGTACTTACGAGCAGTACTTC. It is translated as CASSVGGSTYEQYF. This sequence joins TRBV9 and TRBJ2-7, with D tentatively TRBD2 (6 bases). This CDR3 contains 14 residues. Germline V gene lookup returns CDR1 SGDLS and CDR2 YYNGEE. V gave up 2 bases and J gave up 4 bases, with 13 bases separating them.

The J gene is TRBJ2-1, the V gene TRBV28, with D uncertain. V was cut by 6 bases and J by 0 bases, with 6 bases left in between. This CDR3 comprises 13 residues. Looked up from germline, CDR1 is MDHEN and CDR2 is SYDVKM. CDR3 in amino acids: CASSRSSYNEQFF. CDR3 in DNA: TGTGCCAGCAGCAGGAGCTCCTACAATGAGCAGTTCTTC.

The chain is built from TRBV28 and TRBJ1-2; the match to TRBD1 covers 7 bases. With 4 bases clipped from V and 4 bases from J, the junction kept 12 bases outside the gene matches. The germline V gene has CDR1 MDHEN and CDR2 SYDVKM. The CDR3 has 16 amino acids. The CDR3 here is CASSSDRVDWRYGYTF. Here the CDR3 DNA reads TGTGCCAGCAGTTCCGACAGGGTAGACTGGCGCTATGGCTACACCTTC.

The V gene is TRBV19, the J gene TRBJ1-1, with 7 nucleotides matching TRBD1. The CDR3 has 14 residues. The V and J ends lost 6 bases and 4 bases, in that order; junction bases with no gene match: 8. CDR1 LNHDA and CDR2 SQIVND come from the germline V gene (reference sequence). The chain's CDR3 is CASRLQRGPTEAFF. The CDR3 DNA reads as TGTGCCAGTAGACTCCAGAGGGGGCCCACTGAAGCTTTCTTT. Complete variable domain (other parts from reference TRBV19 and TRBJ1-1): DGGITQSPKYLFRKEGQNVTLSCEQNLNHDAMYWYRQDPGQGLRLIYYSQIVNDFQKGDIAEGYSVSREKKESFPLTVTSAQKNPTAFYLCASRLQRGPTEAFFGQGTRLTVV.

This clone was seen only once. The sample contains more than one DNA sequence encoding this CDR3. The rearrangement uses TRBV19 and TRBJ2-7; 8 bases fit TRBD2. CDR1 LNHDA and CDR2 SQIVND come from the germline V gene (reference sequence). The CDR3 length is 13 residues. After removal of 3 bases from V and 3 bases from J, the junction contained 1 base not matched to a gene. CDR3 nucleotides: TGTGCCAGTAGTATGGGACTAGTCTACGAGCAGTACTTC. Protein sequence: CASSMGLVYEQYF.

A remark on this clone: Other DNA sequences from this sample encode an identical CDR3 as well. This rearrangement joins TRBV7-9 to TRBJ2-7, with 8 bases aligning to TRBD1. Germline values: CDR1 SEHNR, CDR2 FQNEAQ (reference sequence). This CDR3 region has 14 residues. V lost 4 bases, J lost 3 bases, and 5 bases stayed unmatched. This CDR3 is CASSSAGQGYEQYF. Here the CDR3 DNA reads TGTGCCAGCAGCTCCGCCGGACAGGGCTACGAGCAGTACTTC.

This chain links TRBV6-6 with TRBJ2-7; D assignment may be TRBD1 or TRBD2 (5 bases each). CDR1 MNHNY and CDR2 SVGAGI come from the germline V gene (reference sequence). Deletions cut 5 bases from V and 3 bases from J, with 11 bases between. The CDR3 sequence is 13 residues long. DNA for the CDR3: TGTGCCAGCAGTACAGGAGGCTTCTACGAGCAGTACTTC. This sequence encodes CASSTGGFYEQYF.

This clone was seen only a few times. This sample also contains other DNA sequences that code for the same CDR3. CDR3 in DNA: TGCGCCAGCAGCTTCGGGTCTGAAGCTTTCTTT. This encodes CASSFGSEAFF. The chain links TRBV5-1 to TRBJ1-1; D is undetermined. The CDR3 sequence is 11 residues long. The V end lost 2 bases, the J end lost 6 bases, and 5 bases lay between the germline ends. The germline V gene encodes CDR1 SGHRS and CDR2 YFSETQ.

This clone was observed once. The chain links TRBV27 to TRBJ2-3, with TRBD2 matching over 8 bases. The CDR3 is 16 amino acids. After removal of 5 bases from V and 2 bases from J, the junction contained 9 bases not matched to a gene. Germline CDR1 MNHEY, CDR2 SMNVEV (reference sequence). This CDR3 is CASSAQLADFTDTQYF. Here the CDR3 DNA reads TGTGCCAGCAGTGCTCAACTAGCGGACTTCACAGATACGCAGTATTTT.

The chain uses TRBV21-1 and TRBJ2-1; the table gives TRBD2 as D, unverified against the DNA. TRBV21-1 is reported as a pseudogene. This CDR3 has 18 amino acids. The CDR3 sequence: CASSKKEASGISYNEQFF. The CDR3 nucleotides read TGTGCCAGCAGCAAAAAAGAAGCTAGCGGGATCTCCTACAATGAGCAGTTCTTC.

The rearrangement uses TRBV4-2 and TRBJ2-1; TRBD2 might be the D (5 bases). V was clipped by 0 bases and J by 8 bases, with 14 bases between them. The length of the CDR3 is 15 residues. Germline V gives CDR1 LGHNA, CDR2 YNFKEQ. Here the CDR3 reads CASSQDSSEGDEQFF. In DNA, the CDR3 is TGTGCCAGCAGCCAAGATAGTTCAGAGGGAGATGAGCAGTTCTTC.

V is TRBV7-8 and J is TRBJ2-2; 11 nucleotides agree with TRBD2. The germline gives CDR1 SGHVS, CDR2 FQNEAQ. The V gene end was trimmed by 1 base and the J gene end by 7 bases; junction bases not matched to a gene: 8. There are 17 residues in the CDR3. The CDR3 loop is CASSLVPSGGPGGELFF. CDR3 bases: TGTGCCAGCAGCTTAGTCCCTAGCGGGGGGCCGGGCGGGGAGCTGTTTTTT.